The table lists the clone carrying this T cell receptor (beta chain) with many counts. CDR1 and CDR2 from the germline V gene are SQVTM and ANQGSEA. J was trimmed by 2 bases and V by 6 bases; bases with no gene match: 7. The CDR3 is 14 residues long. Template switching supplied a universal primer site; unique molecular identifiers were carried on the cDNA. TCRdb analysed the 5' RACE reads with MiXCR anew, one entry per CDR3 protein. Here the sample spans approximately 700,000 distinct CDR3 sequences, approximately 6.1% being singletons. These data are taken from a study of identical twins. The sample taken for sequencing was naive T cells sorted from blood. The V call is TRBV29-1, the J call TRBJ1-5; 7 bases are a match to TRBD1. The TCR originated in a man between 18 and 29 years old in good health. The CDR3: CSVPSGGGNQPQHF. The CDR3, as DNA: TGCAGCGTGCCGTCAGGGGGTGGCAATCAGCCCCAGCATTTT.